This T cell receptor (beta chain) was profiled in a study of T cell responses to AZD1222 COVID-19 vaccine. Whole-study context: It was second doses at about 4 or about 12 weeks that were pooled.

Per the germline V gene, CDR1 is MDHEN and CDR2 is SYDVKM. The V end lost 3 bases, the J end lost 6 bases, and 11 bases lay between the germline ends. The CDR3 loop spans 13 amino acids. Generated by immunoSEQ multiplex PCR, the TCRdb table keeps only in-frame clones and is missing some. The sample contains 85,000 to 100,000 clones, 80% to 90% of which appear only once. The source material was peripheral blood, sampled on day 0 of AZD1222 vaccination. The rearrangement uses TRBV28 and TRBJ1-1, with D unresolved. The clonotype originates from an adult in good health. CDR3 protein: CASSLGREAEAFF. The CDR3 bases are TGTGCCAGCAGTTTGGGGAGAGAGGCTGAAGCTTTCTTT.